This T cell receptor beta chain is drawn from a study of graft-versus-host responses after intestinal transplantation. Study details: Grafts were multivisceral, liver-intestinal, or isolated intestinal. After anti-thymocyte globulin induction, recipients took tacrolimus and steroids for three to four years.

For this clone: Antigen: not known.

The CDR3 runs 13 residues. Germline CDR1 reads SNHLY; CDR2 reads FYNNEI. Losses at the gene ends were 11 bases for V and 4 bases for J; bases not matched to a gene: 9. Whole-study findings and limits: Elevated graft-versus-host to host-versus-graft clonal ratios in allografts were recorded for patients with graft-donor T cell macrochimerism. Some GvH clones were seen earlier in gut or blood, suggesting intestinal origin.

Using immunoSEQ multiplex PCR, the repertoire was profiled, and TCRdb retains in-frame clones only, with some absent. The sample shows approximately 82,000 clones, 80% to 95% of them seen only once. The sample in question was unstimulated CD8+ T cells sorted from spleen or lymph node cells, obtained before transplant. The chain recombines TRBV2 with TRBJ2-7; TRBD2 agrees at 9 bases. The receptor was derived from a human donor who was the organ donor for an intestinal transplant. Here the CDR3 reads CAVEAGGRYEQYF. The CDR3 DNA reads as TGTGCCGTAGAAGCGGGAGGCCGGTACGAGCAGTACTTC. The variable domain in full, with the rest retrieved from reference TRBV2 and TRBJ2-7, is EPEVTQTPSHQVTQMGQEVILRCVPISNHLYFYWYRQILGQKVEFLVSFYNNEISEKSEIFDDQFSVERPDGSNFTLKIRSTKLEDSAMYFCAVEAGGRYEQYFGPGTRLTVT.